The 32 T cell receptor beta chains in this list originate from one sample, sequenced in a study of blood T cell repertoires in COVID-19. TCRdb's copy holds only in-frame clones and misses some; the assay was immunoSEQ multiplex PCR. The top ten clones hold approximately 3% of a sample with 150,000 to 200,000 clones, 89% of them seen once. The sample consisted of peripheral blood. The source of these receptors is a man aged 55 to 70 with acute or convalescent COVID-19.

In its sample, this clone was seen once. V usage is TRBV3-1 (or the pseudogene TRBV3-2) and J usage is TRBJ1-1; D is perhaps TRBD1 (6 bases). The CDR3 consists of 15 residues. Trimming shortened V by 1 base and J by 1 base, and 10 bases separated the two germline ends. Germline V lookup: CDR1 LGHDT, CDR2 YNNKEL (reference sequence). The CDR3 loop is CASSQVGTKNTEAFF. In nucleotides, the CDR3 is TGTGCCAGCAGCCAAGTAGGGACAAAGAACACTGAAGCTTTCTTT.

The rearrangement joins TRBV7-9 to TRBJ2-7; D perhaps matches TRBD2 (5 bases). Deletions cut 5 bases from V and 0 bases from J, with 11 bases between. The CDR3 runs to 14 residues. Germline V CDR1 and CDR2: SEHNR, FQNEAQ (reference sequence). DNA of the CDR3: TGTGCCAGCAGCCCCCGGGAAAGCTCCTACGAGCAGTACTTC. Translated: CASSPRESSYEQYF. Together with reference TRBV7-9 and TRBJ2-7, the CDR3 gives the full variable domain: DTGVSQNPRHKITKRGQNVTFRCDPISEHNRLYWYRQTLGQGPEFLTYFQNEAQLEKSRLLSDRFSAERPKGSFSTLEIQRTEQGDSAMYLCASSPRESSYEQYFGPGTRLTVT.

The chain employs TRBV19 and TRBJ1-1; 9 nucleotides align to TRBD1. CDR3 length: 14 amino acids. Germline CDR1 and CDR2: LNHDA and SQIVND (reference sequence). V was pared by 5 bases and J by 3 bases, with 4 bases of the junction left unmatched. The CDR3 here is CASSFGTGHTEAFF. The CDR3 DNA sequence: TGTGCCAGTAGTTTCGGGACAGGGCACACTGAAGCTTTCTTT.

The J gene is TRBJ1-2, the V gene TRBV2; 7 nucleotides match TRBD1. This CDR3 spans 13 amino acids. CDR1 is SNHLY, CDR2 FYNNEI, per germline. The J segment lost 14 bases and the V segment lost 6 bases, leaving 15 bases of the junction unmatched. Written as DNA, the CDR3 is TGTGCCAGCAGGAACAATTTAGGGGGCGTGTTGACCTTC. Protein sequence: CASRNNLGGVLTF.

This clone came up once. The chain is built from TRBV27 and TRBJ2-7, with D unclear. The germline V gene encodes CDR1 MNHEY and CDR2 SMNVEV (reference sequence). V was shortened by 6 bases and J by 0 bases, with 9 bases between the two germline ends. The CDR3 contains 13 residues. CDR3 nucleotides: TGTGCCAGCAGCCAGAACCCCTCCTACGAGCAGTACTTC. As protein: CASSQNPSYEQYF.

This sequence joins TRBV18 and TRBJ1-1; 8 bases line up with TRBD1. CDR1 is KGHSH and CDR2 is LQKENI in the germline V gene. The CDR3 contains 15 residues. Germline trimming cut 5 bases from V and 5 bases from J; bases unmatched to any gene: 10. Here the CDR3 reads CASSLQTGDSTEAFF. The CDR3 DNA follows: TGTGCCAGCTCATTACAGACAGGGGACTCTACTGAAGCTTTCTTT. Complete variable domain (other parts from reference TRBV18 and TRBJ1-1): NAGVMQNPRHLVRRRGQEARLRCSPMKGHSHVYWYRQLPEEGLKFMVYLQKENIIDESGMPKERFSAEFPKEGPSILRIQQVVRGDSAAYFCASSLQTGDSTEAFFGQGTRLTVV.

This CDR3 reads CASSPMNRGAGYGYTF. CDR3 nucleotide sequence: TGTGCCAGCTCACCGATGAACAGGGGCGCGGGGTATGGCTACACCTTC. The J gene is TRBJ1-2, the V gene TRBV18, with 7 bases that match TRBD1. Trimming removed 3 bases from V and 5 bases from J; junction bases left unmatched: 12. The germline CDR1 and CDR2 sequences are KGHSH and LQKENI. This CDR3 spans 16 amino acids.

The V call is TRBV7-8, the J call TRBJ1-1; D is ambiguous. The ends were cut back, 0 bases at V and 1 base at J, with 6 bases in the middle. The length of the CDR3 is 14 residues. Germline CDR1 is SGHVS and CDR2 is FQNEAQ. The chain's CDR3 is CASSLAGRNTEAFF. CDR3 nucleotide sequence: TGTGCCAGCAGCTTAGCGGGCAGGAACACTGAAGCTTTCTTT.

The V call is TRBV5-6, the J call TRBJ2-2; D remains unclear. The V gene lost 6 bases and the J gene lost 0 bases, with 12 bases spanning the gap. Germline CDR1 and CDR2: SGHDT and YYEEEE. The CDR3 loop spans 15 amino acids. The CDR3 is CASTETGANTGELFF. CDR3 in DNA: TGTGCCAGCACCGAGACTGGCGCGAACACCGGGGAGCTGTTTTTT.

J is TRBJ2-7 and V is TRBV25-1; perhaps TRBD1 as D (6 bases). The CDR3 consists of 12 residues. CDR1 and CDR2 (germline): MGHDK, SYGVNS. Trimming cost V 4 bases and J 10 bases, with 14 bases left between them. CDR3 nucleotides: TGTGCCAGCAGTGCGTTACCAGGGGCCCAGTACTTC. Its protein is CASSALPGAQYF.

This clone has just one count. V and J are TRBV14 and TRBJ1-2; D is unclear. Trimming removed 2 bases from V and 7 bases from J, with 8 bases in between. Per the germline V gene, CDR1 is SGHDN and CDR2 is FVKESK. This CDR3 is 12 amino acids long. In DNA, the CDR3 is TGTGCCAGCAGCCAACGGGGTTCTGGCTACACCTTC. Its protein product is CASSQRGSGYTF.

This rearrangement joins TRBV2 to TRBJ1-3; D uncertain. The CDR3 covers 13 residues. Germline values: CDR1 SNHLY, CDR2 FYNNEI. V gave up 5 bases and J gave up 4 bases, with 9 bases separating them. The CDR3 loop reads CASSLSQGNTIYF. CDR3 DNA sequence: TGTGCCAGCAGTCTCTCCCAGGGAAACACCATATATTTT.

The V and J genes are TRBV5-4 and TRBJ2-2; 14 bases are a match to TRBD2. Per germline, CDR1 SGHNT and CDR2 YYREEE (reference sequence). CDR3 length: 18 amino acids. The V gene end was trimmed by 2 bases and the J gene end by 2 bases; junction bases not matched to a gene: 5. This CDR3 reads CASSLGLAGGPNTGELFF. CDR3 nucleotide sequence: TGTGCCAGCAGCTTAGGACTAGCGGGGGGACCTAACACCGGGGAGCTGTTTTTT.

The sample holds a few counts of this clone. The chain joins TRBV11-2 to TRBJ1-6, with TRBD1 matching over 7 bases. Germline V gene data show CDR1 as SGHAT and CDR2 as FQNNGV. Unmatched junction bases numbered 8, after V lost 5 bases and J lost 7 bases. The CDR3 contains 15 residues. This CDR3 is CASSPTGTANSPLHF. As DNA, the CDR3 is TGTGCCAGCAGCCCTACCGGGACAGCAAATTCACCCCTCCACTTT.

The chain links TRBV6-6 to TRBJ1-4; TRBD1 might be the D (5 bases). V was cut by 6 bases and J by 6 bases, with 5 bases left in between. The CDR3 has 11 amino acids. The germline V gene encodes CDR1 MNHNY and CDR2 SVGAGI (reference sequence). The CDR3 region is CASRTDEKLFF. The CDR3 DNA sequence: TGTGCCAGCAGGACAGATGAAAAACTGTTTTTT.

This sequence joins TRBV2 and TRBJ2-2; D is uncertain. This CDR3 region has 13 residues. In germline, CDR1 is SNHLY, CDR2 FYNNEI. The V end was cut by 3 bases, the J end by 6 bases, with 8 bases between. CDR3 bases: TGTGCCAGCAGTGAGCCCGGTTCCGGGGAGCTGTTTTTT. Translated: CASSEPGSGELFF.

This rearrangement joins TRBV5-6 to TRBJ1-2; perhaps TRBD1 as D (6 bases). The CDR3 spans 13 residues. Germline values: CDR1 SGHDT, CDR2 YYEEEE. Trimming stripped 6 bases from V and 4 bases from J, with 13 bases between. In nucleotides, the CDR3 is TGTGCCAGCAATCTCAGGGGTGGCTATGGCTACACCTTC. Protein sequence: CASNLRGGYGYTF.

The rearrangement joins TRBV18 to TRBJ2-5; D perhaps matches TRBD2 (6 bases). CDR1 and CDR2 from the germline V gene are KGHSH and LQKENI. This CDR3 spans 15 amino acids. V was trimmed by 2 bases and J by 5 bases, leaving 15 bases between them. CDR3 DNA: TGTGCCAGCTCACCAAGGCGAGGGACTGGGGAGACCCAGTACTTC. Protein: CASSPRRGTGETQYF.

The V call is TRBV30, the J call TRBJ1-3; no firm D call. Trimming pared 4 bases from V and 4 bases from J, leaving 5 bases between. The CDR3 sequence is 11 residues long. Germline V lookup: CDR1 GTSNPN, CDR2 SVGIG (reference sequence). CDR3 sequence (DNA): TGTGCCTGGACCCTCGGAAACACCATATATTTT. Residues: CAWTLGNTIYF.

The chain carries TRBV6-5 and TRBJ1-2; 7 bases agree with TRBD1. Germline trimming cut 6 bases from V and 0 bases from J; bases unmatched to any gene: 4. This CDR3 is 14 amino acids long. CDR1 is MNHEY and CDR2 is SVGAGI in the germline V gene. This CDR3 reads CASRTGTANYGYTF. The CDR3 nucleotides read TGTGCCAGCAGAACAGGGACAGCTAACTATGGCTACACCTTC.

The V call is TRBV6-5, the J call TRBJ1-2; 9 bases map to TRBD1. There are 13 residues in the CDR3. Germline lookup yields CDR1 MNHEY and CDR2 SVGAGI. J gave up 1 base and V 6 bases, and 0 bases lay outside the gene matches. CDR3 in amino acids: CASRTGGNYGYTF. The CDR3 DNA sequence: TGTGCCAGCAGGACAGGGGGTAACTATGGCTACACCTTC.

V gene TRBV5-1 combines with J gene TRBJ1-1; TRBD1 matches 9 bases. Germline V gene lookup returns CDR1 SGHRS and CDR2 YFSETQ. The CDR3 runs to 15 residues. V gave up 3 bases and J gave up 1 base; unmatched junction bases: 4. Here the CDR3 DNA reads TGCGCCAGCAGCTGGGGGACAGGGTCGAACACTGAAGCTTTCTTT. Its protein is CASSWGTGSNTEAFF.

The sample holds a few counts of this clone. This rearrangement joins TRBV25-1 to TRBJ2-3; the D gene is possibly TRBD2 (6 bases). Trimming removed 6 bases from V and 2 bases from J, with 18 bases in between. Germline CDR1 and CDR2: MGHDK and SYGVNS. This CDR3 has 16 residues. CDR3: CASSPAGRPVTDTQYF. The CDR3 bases are TGTGCCAGCAGCCCTGCGGGGCGACCTGTCACAGATACGCAGTATTTT. The full variable domain, with the rest looked up from reference TRBV25-1 and TRBJ2-3, is EADIYQTPRYLVIGTGKKITLECSQTMGHDKMYWYQQDPGMELHLIHYSYGVNSTEKGDLSSESTVSRIRTEHFPLTLESARPSHTSQYLCASSPAGRPVTDTQYFGPGTRLTVL.

This chain connects TRBV10-3 to TRBJ2-5, with 7 bases identical to TRBD2. The J segment lost 5 bases and the V segment lost 8 bases, leaving 8 bases of the junction unmatched. The CDR3 has 13 residues. CDR1 and CDR2 from the germline V gene are ENHRY and SYGVKD. The CDR3 reads CAIRSEGGETQYF. In nucleotides, the CDR3 is TGTGCCATCCGTTCGGAGGGAGGGGAGACCCAGTACTTC.

The chain joins TRBV12-5 to TRBJ2-1, with D perhaps TRBD1 (5 bases). The CDR3 totals 18 residues. In germline, CDR1 is LGHNT, CDR2 FRNRAP. The ends were cut back, 0 bases at V and 0 bases at J, with 15 bases in the middle. CDR3 nucleotides: TGTGCTAGTGGTTTGGTACAGGACGGTACCGTCTCCTACAATGAGCAGTTCTTC. It specifies CASGLVQDGTVSYNEQFF.

The chain recombines TRBV6-1 with TRBJ2-3; the D gene is possibly TRBD2 (7 bases). The V gene's germline CDR1 is MNHNS and CDR2 SASEGT. This CDR3 contains 16 residues. V lost 2 bases and J 0 bases, leaving 12 bases between the germline ends. As DNA, the CDR3 is TGTGCCAGCAGTGAATTTAGGGGGGGGAGCACAGATACGCAGTATTTT. This sequence encodes CASSEFRGGSTDTQYF.

The CDR3 sequence: CASSPEKNTEAFF. In nucleotides, the CDR3 is TGCGCCAGCAGCCCGGAGAAGAACACTGAAGCTTTCTTT. The chain couples TRBV4-1 to TRBJ1-1; D gene unclear. The germline V gene encodes CDR1 MGHRA and CDR2 YSYEKL. This CDR3 has 13 residues. Trimming removed 4 bases at V and 1 base at J, with 7 bases between.

The gene calls are TRBV4-2 and TRBJ1-2, with 8 bases matching TRBD1. With V trimmed by 7 bases and J by 8 bases, 9 bases remained unmatched. The CDR3 has 13 residues. CDR1 LGHNA and CDR2 YNFKEQ come from the germline V gene. In nucleotides, the CDR3 is TGTGCCAGCACCATAGGACAGGGTGGAGGCTACACCTTC. Encoded protein: CASTIGQGGGYTF.

The CDR3 spells CASSYTGNTEAFF. For the CDR3, the DNA is TGTGCCAGCAGTTATACAGGGAACACTGAAGCTTTCTTT. This sequence joins TRBV12-3 or TRBV12-4 and TRBJ1-1, with D possibly TRBD1 on 5 matching bases. V dropped 4 bases and J dropped 1 base, with 7 bases sitting between them. The CDR3 covers 13 residues.

Only one count was recorded for this clone. One junction end disagrees with the germline gene, perhaps due to a read error. This chain uses TRBV7-7 with TRBJ2-7; TRBD2 matches at 7 bases. This CDR3 spans 15 amino acids. Germline assignment: CDR1 SSHAT and CDR2 FNYEAQ (reference sequence). CDR3 residues: CASSLASGTSYEQYF. CDR3 DNA: TGTGCTAGCAGCTTAGCGAGCGGGACCTCCTACGAGCAGTACTTC.

This chain links TRBV6-4 with TRBJ2-3; 7 nucleotides agree with TRBD2. V dropped 6 bases and J dropped 0; count of bases not matched to a gene: 6. This CDR3 has 15 amino acids. Germline CDR1 and CDR2: MRHNA and SNTAGT. The CDR3 here is CASSQTSWSTDTQYF. CDR3 DNA: TGTGCCAGCAGCCAGACTAGCTGGAGCACAGATACGCAGTATTTT.

This clone was seen once. The CDR3 is CASSTVTGAYYGYTF. The DNA of the CDR3 is TGTGCCAGTAGTACAGTGACAGGGGCGTACTATGGCTACACCTTC. V usage is TRBV19 and J usage is TRBJ1-2, with 8 bases aligning to TRBD1. Germline V gives CDR1 LNHDA, CDR2 SQIVND (reference sequence). This CDR3 region has 15 residues. The V and J ends lost 4 bases and 3 bases, in that order; junction bases with no gene match: 7. Looking up the rest from reference TRBV19 and TRBJ1-2 gives the full variable domain: DGGITQSPKYLFRKEGQNVTLSCEQNLNHDAMYWYRQDPGQGLRLIYYSQIVNDFQKGDIAEGYSVSREKKESFPLTVTSAQKNPTAFYLCASSTVTGAYYGYTFGSGTRLTVV.